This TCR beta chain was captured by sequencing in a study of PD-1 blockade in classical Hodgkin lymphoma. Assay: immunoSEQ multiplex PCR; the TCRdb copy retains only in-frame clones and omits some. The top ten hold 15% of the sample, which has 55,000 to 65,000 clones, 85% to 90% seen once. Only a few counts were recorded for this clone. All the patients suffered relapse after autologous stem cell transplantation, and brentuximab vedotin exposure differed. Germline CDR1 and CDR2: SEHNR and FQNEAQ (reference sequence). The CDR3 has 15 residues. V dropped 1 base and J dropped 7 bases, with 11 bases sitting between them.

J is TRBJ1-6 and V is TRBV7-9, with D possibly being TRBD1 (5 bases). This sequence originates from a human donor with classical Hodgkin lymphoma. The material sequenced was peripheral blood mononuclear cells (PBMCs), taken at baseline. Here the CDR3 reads CASSLGGVMNSPLHF. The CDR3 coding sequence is TGTGCCAGCAGCTTAGGAGGGGTAATGAATTCACCCCTCCACTTT.